The 19 T cell receptor beta chains reported below all come from one sample, sequenced in a study of blood T cell repertoires in COVID-19. TCRdb's copy holds only in-frame clones and misses some; the assay was immunoSEQ multiplex PCR. The sample lists about 200,000 clones; roughly 87% were seen once. Sequencing was performed on peripheral blood. The receptor set was obtained from a man in his forties with active or convalescent COVID-19.

The gene calls are TRBV10-3 and TRBJ2-5; tentatively, D is TRBD1 (6 bases). This CDR3 contains 17 residues. The V gene lost 4 bases and the J gene lost 1 base, with 19 bases spanning the gap. CDR1 is ENHRY and CDR2 is SYGVKD in the germline V gene. DNA of the CDR3: TGTGCCATCAGTGCGACTAACCTAGGGGGTAGCCAAGAGACCCAGTACTTC. Translation: CAISATNLGGSQETQYF.

The chain combines TRBV9 with TRBJ2-3; 9 bases are shared with TRBD2. CDR3 size: 17 residues. V shed 2 bases, J shed 5 bases, and the junction held 12 bases outside the gene matches. From germline, CDR1 is SGDLS and CDR2 YYNGEE. The CDR3 coding sequence is TGTGCCAGCAGCGTTTGGGGAAGGCGGGGGGGCGGAGATACGCAGTATTTT. Amino acid sequence: CASSVWGRRGGGDTQYF.

A word on this clone: The same CDR3 also results from other DNA sequences found in this sample. The J gene is TRBJ2-3, the V gene TRBV5-1, with 9 nucleotides matching TRBD1. The CDR3 totals 14 residues. Germline assignment: CDR1 SGHRS and CDR2 YFSETQ. With 2 bases clipped from V and 5 bases from J, the junction kept 3 bases outside the gene matches. The CDR3: CASSLGQGRDTQYF. CDR3 bases: TGCGCCAGCAGCTTAGGACAGGGGAGAGATACGCAGTATTTT.

The V gene is TRBV28, the J gene TRBJ1-5, with D perhaps matching TRBD1 (5 bases). The ends were cut back, 5 bases at V and 4 bases at J, with 9 bases in the middle. There are 13 residues in the CDR3. The V gene's germline CDR1 is MDHEN and CDR2 SYDVKM. The CDR3 loop reads CASSENRNQPQHF. CDR3 DNA sequence: TGTGCCAGCAGTGAAAACAGGAATCAGCCCCAGCATTTT.

The chain recombines TRBV5-1 with TRBJ1-1; D is uncertain. This CDR3 is built from 13 residues. Trimming pared 1 base from V and 4 bases from J, leaving 8 bases between. Germline CDR1 and CDR2: SGHRS and YFSETQ. In DNA form, the CDR3 reads TGCGCCAGCAGCTTGTCCGAGGTCACTGAAGCTTTCTTT. It is translated as CASSLSEVTEAFF.

This chain links TRBV9 with TRBJ2-1; D might be TRBD1 (6 bases). V was trimmed by 0 bases and J by 0 bases, leaving 10 bases between them. The CDR3 length is 16 residues. Germline V gene sequence: CDR1 SGDLS, CDR2 YYNGEE. The CDR3 reads CASSVGWDTSYNEQFF. The CDR3 nucleotides are TGTGCCAGCAGCGTAGGGTGGGACACCTCCTACAATGAGCAGTTCTTC.

The chain uses TRBV2 and TRBJ1-4; D possibly corresponds to TRBD1 (5 bases). This CDR3 region has 13 residues. The germline V gene encodes CDR1 SNHLY and CDR2 FYNNEI. Trimming removed 8 bases at V and 8 bases at J, with 15 bases between. The CDR3 sequence: CASLGLIGEKLFF. The CDR3 nucleotides read TGTGCCAGCTTGGGGCTTATCGGGGAAAAACTGTTTTTT.

CDR3 amino acids: CASSYGQSTYSNQPQHF. The CDR3 coding sequence is TGTGCCAGCAGCTATGGACAGTCCACTTATAGCAATCAGCCCCAGCATTTT. The chain links TRBV28 to TRBJ1-5, with D possibly being TRBD1 (6 bases). V lost 6 bases, J lost 0 bases, and 18 bases lay in between. Looked up from germline, CDR1 is MDHEN and CDR2 is SYDVKM. This CDR3 is built from 17 residues.

The rearrangement joins TRBV6-6 to TRBJ2-1; 7 bases agree with TRBD2. Trimming took 6 bases from V and 7 from J; bases not matched to a gene: 3. The germline CDR1 and CDR2 sequences are MNHNY and SVGAGI (reference sequence). The CDR3 covers 12 residues. CDR3 loop: CASSPGRNEQFF. The CDR3 region has the DNA TGTGCCAGCAGCCCCGGGAGGAATGAGCAGTTCTTC.

The chain links TRBV5-1 to TRBJ2-7, with a weak D call TRBD2 (6 bases). The V gene's germline CDR1 is SGHRS and CDR2 YFSETQ. The V end lost 5 bases, the J end lost 0 bases, and 12 bases lay between the germline ends. The CDR3 totals 14 residues. CDR3 DNA sequence: TGCGCCAGCAGTCGGGCGGGGAGCTCCTACGAGCAGTACTTC. Translated, it gives CASSRAGSSYEQYF.

As DNA, the CDR3 is TGTGCCATCAGTGAGTCTGAACACCCGGGACAACAGTCTAATGAAAAACTGTTTTTT. Translation: CAISESEHPGQQSNEKLFF. The rearrangement joins TRBV10-3 to TRBJ1-4; possible D gene TRBD1, 6 bases. CDR1 and CDR2 from the germline V gene are ENHRY and SYGVKD. This CDR3 spans 19 amino acids. The V and J ends lost 0 bases and 3 bases respectively, with 20 bases between them.

This clone was picked up a small number of times. V is TRBV12-2 and J is TRBJ1-2. TRBV12-2 is a pseudogene segment. The CDR3 runs 16 residues. The CDR3 sequence: CASRLVRVGRDYGYTF. The CDR3 DNA sequence: TGTGCAAGTCGCTTAGTTCGGGTAGGGAGAGACTATGGCTACACCTTC.

The gene calls are TRBV20-1 and TRBJ1-2, with D possibly matching TRBD1 (5 bases). V lost 3 bases to trimming and J lost 6 bases, with 11 bases between them. The CDR3 has 12 residues. Germline loops: CDR1 DFQATT, CDR2 SNEGSKA (reference sequence). The CDR3 loop reads CSASAPGHGYTF. The DNA of the CDR3 is TGCAGTGCTAGTGCCCCAGGGCATGGCTACACCTTC.

This clone occurred a few times. The V call is TRBV6-2 or TRBV6-3, the J call TRBJ1-1; perhaps TRBD1 as D (6 bases). Trimming stripped 2 bases from V and 6 bases from J, with 13 bases between. Germline CDR1 reads MNHEY; CDR2 reads SVGEGT. This CDR3 region has 14 residues. Here the CDR3 reads CASSYTRGSAEAFF. Here the CDR3 DNA reads TGTGCCAGCAGTTACACCAGGGGCAGCGCTGAAGCTTTCTTT.

The genes are TRBV5-6 and TRBJ2-7, with D tentatively TRBD1 (6 bases). Looked up from germline, CDR1 is SGHDT and CDR2 is YYEEEE. Trimming shortened V by 4 bases and J by 4 bases, and 9 bases separated the two germline ends. This CDR3 has 12 amino acids. The CDR3 DNA reads TGTGCCAGCAGCCTAGACAGGTACGAGCAGTACTTC. This gives the protein CASSLDRYEQYF.

The chain has TRBV11-2 and TRBJ1-1, with D unclear. Deletions cut 2 bases from V and 2 bases from J, with 6 bases between. There are 13 residues in the CDR3. In germline, CDR1 is SGHAT, CDR2 FQNNGV. CDR3 coding DNA: TGTGCCAGCAGCTTATCGGGTAACACTGAAGCTTTCTTT. This gives the protein CASSLSGNTEAFF. Full variable domain (rest looked up from reference TRBV11-2 and TRBJ1-1): EAGVAQSPRYKIIEKRQSVAFWCNPISGHATLYWYQQILGQGPKLLIQFQNNGVVDDSQLPKDRFSAERLKGVDSTLKIQPAKLEDSAVYLCASSLSGNTEAFFGQGTRLTVV.

The genes are TRBV2 and TRBJ1-6, with 9 bases matching TRBD1. The V gene's germline CDR1 is SNHLY and CDR2 FYNNEI. V lost 5 bases to trimming and J lost 7 bases; unmatched junction nucleotides: 6. The CDR3 contains 15 residues. The CDR3 bases are TGTGCCAGCAGTCCACAGGGGGCGGCAAATTCACCCCTCCACTTT. Its protein product is CASSPQGAANSPLHF. Full variable domain (missing parts from reference TRBV2 and TRBJ1-6): EPEVTQTPSHQVTQMGQEVILRCVPISNHLYFYWYRQILGQKVEFLVSFYNNEISEKSEIFDDQFSVERPDGSNFTLKIRSTKLEDSAMYFCASSPQGAANSPLHFGNGTRLTVT.

The rearrangement joins TRBV7-9 to TRBJ1-1; a weak D match, TRBD1 (5 bases). CDR3 length equals 14 residues. The V gene's germline CDR1 is SEHNR and CDR2 FQNEAQ (reference sequence). Trimming took 5 bases from V and 4 from J, leaving 14 bases between them. CDR3 residues: CASSPEGKGTEAFF. For the CDR3, the DNA is TGTGCCAGCAGCCCGGAGGGGAAGGGCACTGAAGCTTTCTTT.

The CDR3 DNA is TGCGCCAGCAGCTTGGTACAGAGCTCCTACAATGAGCAGTTCTTC. Amino acid sequence: CASSLVQSSYNEQFF. The chain employs TRBV5-1 and TRBJ2-1; no definite D call. Trimming removed 0 bases at V and 0 bases at J, with 7 bases between. Germline lookup yields CDR1 SGHRS and CDR2 YFSETQ. The CDR3 runs to 15 residues.